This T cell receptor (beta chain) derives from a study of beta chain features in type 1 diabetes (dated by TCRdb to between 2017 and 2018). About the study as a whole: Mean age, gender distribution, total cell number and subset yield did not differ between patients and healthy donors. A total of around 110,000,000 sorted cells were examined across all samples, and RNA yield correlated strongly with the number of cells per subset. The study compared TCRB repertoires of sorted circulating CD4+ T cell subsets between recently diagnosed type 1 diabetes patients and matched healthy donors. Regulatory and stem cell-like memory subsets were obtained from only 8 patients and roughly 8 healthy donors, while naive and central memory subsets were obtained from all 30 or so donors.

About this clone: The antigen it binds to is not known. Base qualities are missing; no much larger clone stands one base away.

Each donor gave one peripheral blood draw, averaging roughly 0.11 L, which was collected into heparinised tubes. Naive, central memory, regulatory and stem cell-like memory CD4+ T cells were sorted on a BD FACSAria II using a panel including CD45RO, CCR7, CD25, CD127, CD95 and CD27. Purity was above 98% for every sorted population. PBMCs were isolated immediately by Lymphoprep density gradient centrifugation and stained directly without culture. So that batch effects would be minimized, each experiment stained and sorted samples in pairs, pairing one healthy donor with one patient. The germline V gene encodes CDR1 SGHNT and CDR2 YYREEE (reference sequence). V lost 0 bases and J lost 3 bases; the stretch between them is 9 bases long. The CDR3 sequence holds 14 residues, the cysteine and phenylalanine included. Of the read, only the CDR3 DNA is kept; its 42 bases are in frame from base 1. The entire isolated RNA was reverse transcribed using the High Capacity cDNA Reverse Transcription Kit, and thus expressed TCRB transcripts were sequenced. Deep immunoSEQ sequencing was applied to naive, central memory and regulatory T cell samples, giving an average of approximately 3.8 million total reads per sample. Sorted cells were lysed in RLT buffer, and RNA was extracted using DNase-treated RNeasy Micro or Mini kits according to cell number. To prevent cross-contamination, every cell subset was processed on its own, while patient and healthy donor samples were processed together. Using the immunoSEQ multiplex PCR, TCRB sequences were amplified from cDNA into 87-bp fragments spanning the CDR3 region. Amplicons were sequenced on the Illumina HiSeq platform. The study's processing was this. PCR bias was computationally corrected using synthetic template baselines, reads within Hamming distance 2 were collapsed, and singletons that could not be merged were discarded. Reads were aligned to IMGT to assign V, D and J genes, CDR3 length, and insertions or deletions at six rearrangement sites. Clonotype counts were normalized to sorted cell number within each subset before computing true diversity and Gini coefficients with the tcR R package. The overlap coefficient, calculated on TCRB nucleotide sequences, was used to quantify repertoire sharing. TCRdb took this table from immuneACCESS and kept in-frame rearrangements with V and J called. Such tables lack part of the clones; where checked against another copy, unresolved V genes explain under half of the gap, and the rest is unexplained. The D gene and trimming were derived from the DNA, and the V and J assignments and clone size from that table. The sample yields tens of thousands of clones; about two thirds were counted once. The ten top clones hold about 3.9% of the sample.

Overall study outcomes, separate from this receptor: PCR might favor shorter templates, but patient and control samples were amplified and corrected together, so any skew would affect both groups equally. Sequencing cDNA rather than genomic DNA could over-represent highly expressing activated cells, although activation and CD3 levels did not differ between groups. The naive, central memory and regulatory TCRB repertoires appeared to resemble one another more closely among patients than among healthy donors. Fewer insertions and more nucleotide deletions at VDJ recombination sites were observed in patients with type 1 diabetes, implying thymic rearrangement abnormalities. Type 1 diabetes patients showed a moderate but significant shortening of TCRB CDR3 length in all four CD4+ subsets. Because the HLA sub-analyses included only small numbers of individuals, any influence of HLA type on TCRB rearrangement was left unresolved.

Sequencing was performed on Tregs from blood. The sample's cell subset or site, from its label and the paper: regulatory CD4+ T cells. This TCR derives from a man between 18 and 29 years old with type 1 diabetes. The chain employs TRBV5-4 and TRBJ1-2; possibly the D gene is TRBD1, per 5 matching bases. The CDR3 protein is CASSLVGEYYGYTF. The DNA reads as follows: TGTGCCAGCAGCTTGGTAGGGGAATACTATGGCTACACCTTC. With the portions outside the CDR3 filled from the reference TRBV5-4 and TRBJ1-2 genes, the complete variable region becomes ETGVTQSPTHLIKTRGQQVTLRCSSQSGHNTVSWYQQALGQGPQFIFQYYREEENGRGNFPPRFSGLQFPNYSSELNVNALELDDSALYLCASSLVGEYYGYTFGSGTRLTVV.